This T cell receptor beta chain came from a study of beta chain features in type 1 diabetes (dated by TCRdb to the late 2010s). Regarding the study in general: Mean age, gender distribution, total cell number and subset yield were not different between patients and healthy donors. The study compared the TCRB repertoires of sorted circulating CD4+ T cell subsets in recently diagnosed type 1 diabetes patients with those in matched healthy donors. A total of 107,917,701 sorted cells were examined across all samples, and the number of cells per subset was strongly correlated with RNA yield. Regulatory and stem cell-like memory subsets were obtained from only 8 patients and roughly eight healthy donors, while naive and central memory subsets were obtained from all 30 or so donors. The study at large found these results: HLA sub-analyses involved small numbers of individuals, so any influence of HLA type on TCRB rearrangement remained unresolved. Shorter templates might have been favored by PCR, but patient and control samples were amplified and corrected together, so both groups would have been affected equally by any skew. Because cDNA rather than genomic DNA was sequenced, highly expressing activated cells could have been over-represented, although no difference in activation and CD3 levels was found between groups. At VDJ recombination sites, patients with type 1 diabetes made fewer insertions and deleted more nucleotides, a pattern implying thymic rearrangement abnormalities. Type 1 diabetes patients showed a moderate but significant shortening of TCRB CDR3 length in all four CD4+ subsets. The naive, central memory and regulatory TCRB repertoires appeared to resemble one another more closely among patients than among healthy donors.

In its sample, this clone was seen a few times. Its antigen is currently not known. No base-level quality is on record; no much larger clone is a single base apart. Each donor gave one peripheral blood draw, averaging around 0.11 L, which was collected into heparinised tubes. Using a panel that included CD45RO, CCR7, CD25, CD127, CD95 and CD27, naive, central memory, regulatory and stem cell-like memory CD4+ T cells were sorted on a BD FACSAria II. A purity above 98% was achieved for all sorted populations. Right away, PBMCs were isolated by Lymphoprep density gradient centrifugation and were stained directly, with no culture step. So that batch effects would be minimized, each experiment stained and sorted samples in pairs, pairing one healthy donor with one patient. The CDR3 has 15 amino acids, counting the end cysteine and phenylalanine. Just the 45-base CDR3 DNA is kept, in frame starting at base 1. The germline V gene supplies CDR1 SGDLS and CDR2 YYNGEE. Unmatched junction bases come to 4, with V trimmed by 0 bases and J by 5 bases.

The entire isolated RNA was reverse transcribed using the High Capacity cDNA Reverse Transcription Kit, and thus expressed TCRB transcripts were sequenced. Deep immunoSEQ sequencing was performed on naive, central memory and regulatory T cell samples, with an average of roughly 3.5 million total reads per sample. Sorted cells were lysed in RLT buffer and RNA was extracted with DNase-treated RNeasy Micro or Mini kits, depending on cell number. Each cell subset was processed on its own to prevent cross-contamination, while patient and healthy donor samples were processed together. Using the immunoSEQ multiplex PCR, TCRB sequences were amplified from cDNA into 87-bp fragments spanning the CDR3 region. The amplicons were sequenced using the Illumina HiSeq platform. The original pipeline was this. Synthetic template baselines were used to correct PCR bias computationally, reads within Hamming distance 2 were collapsed, and singletons that could not be merged were discarded. Reads were aligned to IMGT to assign V, D and J genes, CDR3 length, and insertions or deletions at six rearrangement sites. Clonotype counts were normalized to sorted cell number within each subset before computing true diversity and Gini coefficients with the tcR R package. The overlap coefficient, calculated on TCRB nucleotide sequences, was used to quantify repertoire sharing. As a proxy for the pre-selection repertoire, out-of-frame TCRB sequences from naive cells were analyzed. As stored in TCRdb, this immuneACCESS dataset retains in-frame rearrangements with V and J assigned. A fraction of the clones does not appear; measured against another copy, unresolved V genes explain less than half of the discrepancy, and the remainder lacks a known reason. V and J calls plus clone size are reproduced from that table; the DNA served to infer D and trimming. Present in this sample are 900,000 or so clones, 15% to 20% of which were seen just once. 0.02% to 0.025% of the sample goes to the ten largest clones.

The sequence derives from a young woman in good health. Sequenced material: naive CD4+ T cells from blood. The cell subset or site tag for this specimen amounts to: true naive CD4+ T cells. The sequence is built from TRBV9 and TRBJ2-1; 8 nucleotides in the junction match TRBD2. The CDR3 reads CASSVGVSGNNEQFF. DNA sequence: TGTGCCAGCAGCGTAGGAGTTAGCGGGAACAATGAGCAGTTCTTC.